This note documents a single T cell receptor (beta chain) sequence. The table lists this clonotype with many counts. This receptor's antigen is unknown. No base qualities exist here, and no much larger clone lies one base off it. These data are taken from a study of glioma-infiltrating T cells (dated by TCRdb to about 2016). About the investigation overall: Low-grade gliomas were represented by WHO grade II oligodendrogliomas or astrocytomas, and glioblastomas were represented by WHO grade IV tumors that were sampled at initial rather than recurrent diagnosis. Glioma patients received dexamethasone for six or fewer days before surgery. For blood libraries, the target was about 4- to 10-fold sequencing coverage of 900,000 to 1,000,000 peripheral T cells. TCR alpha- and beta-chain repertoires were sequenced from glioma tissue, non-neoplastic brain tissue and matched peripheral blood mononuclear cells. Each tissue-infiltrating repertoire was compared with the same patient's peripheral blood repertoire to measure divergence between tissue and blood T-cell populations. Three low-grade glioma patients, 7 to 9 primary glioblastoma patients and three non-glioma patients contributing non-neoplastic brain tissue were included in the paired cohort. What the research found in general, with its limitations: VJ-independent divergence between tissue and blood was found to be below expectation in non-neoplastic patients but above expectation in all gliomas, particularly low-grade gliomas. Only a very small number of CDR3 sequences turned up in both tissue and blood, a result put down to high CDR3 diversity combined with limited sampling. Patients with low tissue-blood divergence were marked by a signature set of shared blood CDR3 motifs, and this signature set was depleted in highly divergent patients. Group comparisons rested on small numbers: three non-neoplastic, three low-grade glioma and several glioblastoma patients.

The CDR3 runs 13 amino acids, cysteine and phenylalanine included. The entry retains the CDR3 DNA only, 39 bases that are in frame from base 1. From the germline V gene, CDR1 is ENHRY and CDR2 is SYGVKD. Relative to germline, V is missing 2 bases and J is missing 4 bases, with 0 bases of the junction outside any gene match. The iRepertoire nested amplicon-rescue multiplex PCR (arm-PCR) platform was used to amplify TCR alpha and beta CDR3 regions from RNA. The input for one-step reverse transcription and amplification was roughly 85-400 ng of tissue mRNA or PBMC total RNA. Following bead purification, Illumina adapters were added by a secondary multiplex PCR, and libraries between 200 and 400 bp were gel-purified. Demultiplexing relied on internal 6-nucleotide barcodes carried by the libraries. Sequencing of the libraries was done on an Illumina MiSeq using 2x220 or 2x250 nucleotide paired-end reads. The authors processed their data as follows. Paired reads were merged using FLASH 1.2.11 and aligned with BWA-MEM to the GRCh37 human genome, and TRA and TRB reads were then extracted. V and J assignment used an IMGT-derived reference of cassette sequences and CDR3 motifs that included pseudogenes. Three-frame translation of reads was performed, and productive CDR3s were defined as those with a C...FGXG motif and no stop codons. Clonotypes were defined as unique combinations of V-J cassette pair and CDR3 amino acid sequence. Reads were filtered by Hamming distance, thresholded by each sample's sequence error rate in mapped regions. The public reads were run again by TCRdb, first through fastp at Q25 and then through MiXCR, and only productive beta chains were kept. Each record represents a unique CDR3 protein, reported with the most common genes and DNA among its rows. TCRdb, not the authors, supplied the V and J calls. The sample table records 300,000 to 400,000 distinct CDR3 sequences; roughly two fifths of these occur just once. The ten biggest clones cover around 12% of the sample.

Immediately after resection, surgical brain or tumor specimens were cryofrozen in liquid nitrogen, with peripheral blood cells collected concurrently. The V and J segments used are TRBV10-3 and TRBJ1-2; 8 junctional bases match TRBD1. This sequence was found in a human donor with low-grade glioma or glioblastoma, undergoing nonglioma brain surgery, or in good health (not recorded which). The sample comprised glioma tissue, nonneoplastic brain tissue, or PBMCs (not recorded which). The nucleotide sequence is TGTGCCATCAGTGAGCAGGGGGCCTATGGCTACACCTTC. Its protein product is CAISEQGAYGYTF.